The 30 T cell receptor beta chains below all came from one sample that was sequenced in a study of T cells in Graves' hyperthyroidism and ophthalmopathy. RNA transcripts provided the source from which TCR beta CDR3 regions were amplified. The HTBI primer set served for first-round RT-PCR of the TCR CDR3. TCRdb re-derived calls from the multiplex PCR reads in MiXCR, one entry per CDR3 protein. The table has hundreds of thousands of distinct CDR3 sequences, approximately 15% seen once; the top ten hold roughly 10%. Source material: blood. The receptors were sampled from a woman between 18 and 29 years old with Graves' hyperthyroidism.

This clonotype was counted many times. J is TRBJ2-7 and V is TRBV20-1, with 7 bases that match TRBD2. Germline CDR1 reads DFQATT; CDR2 reads SNEGSKA (reference sequence). The CDR3 has 15 amino acids. Unmatched junction bases numbered 8, after V lost 0 bases and J lost 3 bases. The CDR3 DNA sequence: TGCAGTGCTAGAGATCCGAGCGGGACTTTCTACGAGCAGTACTTC. Translating it yields CSARDPSGTFYEQYF.

In its sample, this clonotype was seen many times. V and J are TRBV10-1 and TRBJ2-3, with D hard to call. V was pared by 6 bases and J by 6 bases, with 19 bases between. Per the germline V gene, CDR1 is WNHNN and CDR2 is SYGVQD (reference sequence). There are 15 residues in the CDR3. The CDR3 loop is CASSADLGKGDTQYF. CDR3 coding DNA: TGCGCCAGCAGCGCTGACTTGGGGAAGGGCGATACGCAGTATTTT.

This clonotype has only a few counts. The chain uses TRBV3-1 and TRBJ2-7; TRBD1 matches at 8 bases. Looked up from germline, CDR1 is LGHDT and CDR2 is YNNKEL (reference sequence). V was clipped by 6 bases and J by 0 bases; unmatched bases: 7. This CDR3 has 15 amino acids. CDR3 amino acids: CASRPTGAISYEQYF. The CDR3 DNA is TGTGCCAGCAGACCGACAGGGGCGATCTCCTACGAGCAGTACTTC.

The V call is TRBV4-3, the J call TRBJ2-3; 8 nucleotides match TRBD2. From germline, CDR1 is LGHNA and CDR2 YSLEER. V lost 3 bases and J lost 3; bases outside the gene matches: 14. CDR3 length equals 18 residues. DNA of the CDR3: TGCGCCAGCAGCCAGGAGACAGGTAGCGGGGATTTAACAGATACGCAGTATTTT. Translating it yields CASSQETGSGDLTDTQYF.

Worth noting for this clonotype: A clone one base away is much larger, so this may be a read error. The V call is TRBV5-1, the J call TRBJ2-7; 10 bases align to TRBD2. The germline CDR1 and CDR2 sequences are SGHRS and YFSETQ. The CDR3 is made up of 14 amino acids. CDR3 loop: CASSSSGREYEQYF. Here the CDR3 DNA reads TGTGCCAGCAGCTCGAGCGGGAGGGAGTACGAGCAGTACTTC.

This clonotype occurred a few times. The chain carries TRBV11-3 and TRBJ2-7; no firm D call. This CDR3 has 15 residues. CDR1 is SGHNT, CDR2 YENEEA, per germline. With 1 base removed from V and 2 bases from J, the gap between germline ends came to 12 bases. For the CDR3, the DNA is TGTGCCAGCAGCTTAGGGCAGACCAGAACCTACGAGCAGTACTTC. It translates to CASSLGQTRTYEQYF.

This clonotype occurred many times. The rearrangement links TRBV20-1 to TRBJ2-2, with 10 bases that match TRBD2. Trimming cost V 2 bases and J 5 bases; bases outside gene matches: 5. The CDR3 runs 15 residues. Germline lookup yields CDR1 DFQATT and CDR2 SNEGSKA (reference sequence). The CDR3 region is CSARPSGGGTGELFF. As DNA, the CDR3 is TGCAGTGCTAGACCAAGCGGGGGGGGGACCGGGGAGCTGTTTTTT.

This clonotype appeared a few times. The rearrangement links TRBV4-3 to TRBJ2-1, with TRBD2 identical over 8 bases. The germline V gene encodes CDR1 LGHNA and CDR2 YSLEER. This CDR3 contains 15 residues. V shed 1 base, J shed 8 bases, and the junction held 7 bases outside the gene matches. The CDR3 here is CASSQGLAGAYEQFF. CDR3 coding DNA: TGCGCCAGCAGCCAAGGGCTAGCGGGTGCCTATGAGCAGTTCTTC.

This clonotype occurred many times. The rearrangement joins TRBV28 to TRBJ1-5, with TRBD1 matching over 7 bases. J was trimmed by 4 bases and V by 7 bases; bases with no gene match: 4. Germline CDR1 reads MDHEN; CDR2 reads SYDVKM. The CDR3 totals 13 residues. DNA of the CDR3: TGTGCCAGCATCCGACAGGGTAATCAGCCCCAGCATTTT. This translates into CASIRQGNQPQHF.

In regard to this clonotype: It may be a read error: a sequence one base away is much more abundant. V usage is TRBV20-1 and J usage is TRBJ2-7; D gene uncertain. Deletions cut 5 bases from V and 0 bases from J, with 23 bases between. The germline CDR1 and CDR2 sequences are DFQATT and SNEGSKA (reference sequence). The CDR3 has 17 residues. Written as DNA, the CDR3 is TGCAGTGCTGCCAGCGTGTTAAATCGGTGGAGCTCCTACGAGCAGTACTTC. This codes for CSAASVLNRWSSYEQYF.

This clonotype turned up a few times. This sequence joins TRBV28 and TRBJ2-1; TRBD1 or TRBD2 may be the D gene (5 bases each). This CDR3 is built from 18 residues. Trimming left V 5 bases short and J 10 bases short, with 30 bases between. Per germline, CDR1 MDHEN and CDR2 SYDVKM. Written as DNA, the CDR3 is TGTGCCAGCAGTCGGGACCGGGCGTTTACCTCCTTTACAATCGAGCAGTTCTTC. It codes for CASSRDRAFTSFTIEQFF.

This clonotype was seen at least ten times. This chain links TRBV2 with TRBJ2-1, with 7 positions matching TRBD1. This CDR3 has 13 residues. Germline values: CDR1 SNHLY, CDR2 FYNNEI. The junction had 10 bases not matched to a gene; V was cut back by 5 bases and J by 12 bases. CDR3 DNA sequence: TGTGCCAGCAGTCCATGGACAGGCGCCGCGCAGTTCTTC. Translated, it gives CASSPWTGAAQFF.

This clonotype was seen many times. V and J are TRBV7-2 and TRBJ2-1, with 10 nucleotides matching TRBD1. Per the germline V gene, CDR1 is SGHTA and CDR2 is FQGNSA. J gave up 6 bases and V 0 bases, and 2 bases lay outside the gene matches. The CDR3 loop spans 15 amino acids. CDR3 amino acids: CASSLAGQGGNEQFF. The DNA of the CDR3 is TGTGCCAGCAGCTTAGCCGGACAGGGGGGCAATGAGCAGTTCTTC.

This clonotype was counted ten times or more. A much larger clone differs by one base, so this may be a read error. The CDR3 DNA is TGTGCCAGCAGCCCGGGACAGGGGGCCTTCGAGCAGTACTTC. Encoded protein: CASSPGQGAFEQYF. J is TRBJ2-7 and V is TRBV13; 12 nucleotides line up with TRBD1. The CDR3 contains 14 residues. Germline values: CDR1 PRHDT, CDR2 FYEKMQ (reference sequence). V dropped 5 bases and J dropped 6; count of bases not matched to a gene: 5.

This clonotype was seen only a few times. The rearrangement uses TRBV7-3 and TRBJ2-6; D gene ambiguous. The CDR3 is made up of 18 amino acids. Germline CDR1 and CDR2: SGHTA and FQGTGA. Trimming took 1 base from V and 0 from J, leaving 13 bases between them. CDR3 sequence reads: CASSLMSQLSSGANVLTF. The CDR3 coding sequence is TGTGCCAGCAGCTTAATGAGTCAGTTGTCCTCTGGGGCCAACGTCCTGACTTTC.

The rearrangement links TRBV5-5 to TRBJ2-3; D is uncertain. The CDR3 is made up of 14 amino acids. Trimming took 1 base from V and 4 from J, leaving 10 bases between them. CDR1 SGHKS and CDR2 YYEKEE come from the germline V gene (reference sequence). CDR3 protein: CASSLFLGPDTQYF. DNA for the CDR3: TGTGCCAGCAGCTTGTTTCTAGGCCCAGATACGCAGTATTTT.

This clonotype was seen ten or more times. The chain carries TRBV13 and TRBJ2-5, with a weak D call TRBD2 (5 bases). The CDR3 length is 16 residues. Per germline, CDR1 PRHDT and CDR2 FYEKMQ (reference sequence). V lost 4 bases and J 2 bases, leaving 17 bases between the germline ends. The CDR3 region is CASSSGELEWQETQYF. The DNA of the CDR3 is TGTGCCAGCAGCTCCGGGGAGTTGGAGTGGCAAGAGACCCAGTACTTC.

A word on this clonotype: A read error may explain this, as a much larger clone is one base away. V gene TRBV7-3 combines with J gene TRBJ2-7; possible D gene TRBD2, 6 bases. The ends were cut back, 2 bases at V and 6 bases at J, with 11 bases in the middle. Per germline, CDR1 SGHTA and CDR2 FQGTGA. The CDR3 extends over 13 amino acids. CDR3 residues: CASSLGAGTEQYF. CDR3 nucleotides: TGTGCCAGCAGCTTAGGTGCGGGGACCGAGCAGTACTTC.

The table lists this clonotype with a few counts. The genes are TRBV10-2 and TRBJ2-3; perhaps TRBD2 as D (6 bases). The CDR3 has 13 amino acids. The germline V gene encodes CDR1 WSHSY and CDR2 SAAADI. V was cut by 6 bases and J by 2 bases, with 9 bases left in between. The CDR3 reads CASRGTLTDTQYF. The DNA of the CDR3 is TGCGCCAGCAGGGGGACTCTCACAGATACGCAGTATTTT.

The chain joins TRBV7-9 to TRBJ2-1; D unclear. CDR1 and CDR2 (germline): SEHNR, FQNEAQ (reference sequence). The CDR3 extends over 15 amino acids. Between the trimmed V and J ends, which lost 4 bases and 1 base, there was a span of 11 bases. The CDR3 DNA is TGTGCCAGCAGCTCTACAGTGGGTTCCTACAATGAGCAGTTCTTC. It encodes CASSSTVGSYNEQFF.

This clonotype has a count of ten or more. This chain joins TRBV4-3 and TRBJ2-1; D is perhaps TRBD2 (6 bases). This CDR3 is 15 amino acids long. V shed 1 base and J shed 4 bases, with 11 bases lying between them. Germline V lookup: CDR1 LGHNA, CDR2 YSLEER. CDR3 region: CASSQVGTGYNEQFF. DNA for the CDR3: TGCGCCAGCAGCCAAGTCGGGACTGGATACAATGAGCAGTTCTTC.

The rearrangement uses TRBV20-1 and TRBJ1-2, with 10 positions matching TRBD1. This CDR3 has 16 residues. Germline assignment: CDR1 DFQATT and CDR2 SNEGSKA (reference sequence). The V segment lost 3 bases and the J segment 4 bases; nucleotides outside the gene matches: 11. The CDR3 DNA follows: TGCAGTGCTAGGGACCGGGACAGGGGATATAGCTATGGCTACACCTTC. Its protein is CSARDRDRGYSYGYTF.

The genes are TRBV7-9 and TRBJ2-3; D assignment may be TRBD1 or TRBD2 (5 bases each). From germline, CDR1 is SEHNR and CDR2 FQNEAQ (reference sequence). The CDR3 has 16 amino acids. V lost 5 bases, J lost 1 base, and 16 bases lay in between. CDR3 sequence: CASSKRGVRGTDTQYF. CDR3 DNA sequence: TGTGCCAGCAGCAAACGAGGGGTGAGGGGCACAGATACGCAGTATTTT.

This clonotype was found a few times. The chain carries TRBV15 and TRBJ2-4; D possibly corresponds to TRBD1 (6 bases). The CDR3 has 16 residues. Germline V lookup: CDR1 LNHNV, CDR2 YYDKDF (reference sequence). V gave up 0 bases and J gave up 8 bases, with 17 bases separating them. In DNA, the CDR3 is TGTGCCACCAGCAGAGATCGAGGCAGGGGCTGGGACATTCAGTACTTC. It encodes CATSRDRGRGWDIQYF.

This clonotype was seen repeatedly, ten times or more. The chain has TRBV20-1 and TRBJ2-7; unclear D gene. The CDR3 is 15 residues long. Per germline, CDR1 DFQATT and CDR2 SNEGSKA (reference sequence). Trimming left V 6 bases short and J 2 bases short, with 20 bases between. The CDR3 spells CSANPREESPYEQYF. CDR3 coding DNA: TGCAGTGCCAACCCACGCGAGGAGTCCCCCTACGAGCAGTACTTC.

This clonotype showed up many times. V usage is TRBV27 and J usage is TRBJ2-7; 7 bases align to TRBD1. Germline CDR1 reads MNHEY; CDR2 reads SMNVEV (reference sequence). V gave up 3 bases and J gave up 5 bases; unmatched junction bases: 7. The CDR3 is 14 amino acids. This chain's CDR3 is CASSLTGTVHEQYF. The CDR3 nucleotides read TGTGCCAGCAGTTTGACCGGGACAGTACACGAGCAGTACTTC.

This clonotype occurred a few times. The V and J genes are TRBV6-1 and TRBJ2-5; D uncertain. The CDR3 has 15 amino acids. Trimming shortened V by 8 bases and J by 2 bases, and 18 bases separated the two germline ends. The V gene's germline CDR1 is MNHNS and CDR2 SASEGT. CDR3 in DNA: TGTGCCAGCGCTGCCCTAAGATCAACACAAGAGACCCAGTACTTC. The encoded protein is CASAALRSTQETQYF.

CDR3 amino acids: CASSLSWGPIYNEQFF. For the CDR3, the DNA is TGTGCCAGCAGTTTATCGTGGGGACCTATCTACAATGAGCAGTTCTTC. The rearrangement joins TRBV27 to TRBJ2-1; D is possibly TRBD1 or TRBD2 (5 bases each). V was trimmed by 0 bases and J by 3 bases, leaving 12 bases between them. This CDR3 is 16 amino acids long. Per germline, CDR1 MNHEY and CDR2 SMNVEV (reference sequence).

This clonotype was recorded at least ten times. The rearrangement uses TRBV6-2 or TRBV6-3 and TRBJ2-7; D may be TRBD1 (5 bases). This CDR3 comprises 15 residues. V shed 3 bases and J shed 5 bases, with 17 bases lying between them. Germline values: CDR1 MNHEY, CDR2 SVGEGT. CDR3 DNA: TGTGCCAGCAGTTATATTGGACACAACCCCCACGAGCAGTACTTC. This gives the protein CASSYIGHNPHEQYF.

This clonotype was detected many times. The chain is built from TRBV11-2 and TRBJ2-5; TRBD1 matches 7 bases. After removal of 1 base from V and 4 bases from J, the junction contained 3 bases not matched to a gene. Germline loops: CDR1 SGHAT, CDR2 FQNNGV. The CDR3 length is 14 residues. The DNA for the CDR3 is TGTGCCAGCAGCTTAGCGGGACAGCGAGAGACCCAGTACTTC. It yields the protein CASSLAGQRETQYF.